Listed below are T cell receptor beta chains from one sample, sequenced in a study of shared clonotypes between healthy human individuals. Produced via immunoSEQ multiplex PCR; TCRdb's table is partial and in-frame only. The sample has 600,000 to 750,000 clones, around 72% seen once. The sample taken for sequencing was memory CD4+ T cells sorted from blood. The receptors originated from a woman aged 25 to 45 in good health. Both conserved end residues are part of each CDR3. A D gene is named only where the DNA matches it firmly. Only some rows state a clone size, as once, few, many or a class for expanded clones.

>TRBV18|TRBJ2-2|.|.|15
CASSPIRDRTGELFF
TGTGCCAGCTCACCGATAAGGGACCGCACCGGGGAGCTGTTTTTT
>TRBV5-1|TRBJ2-5|TRBD2|.|15
CASSSQSSGQETQYF
TGCGCCAGCAGCTCTCAATCTAGCGGCCAAGAGACCCAGTACTTC
>TRBV28|TRBJ2-7|.|.|15
CASSLGGTVLYEQYF
TGTGCCAGCAGTTTGGGCGGGACGGTCCTTTACGAGCAGTACTTC
>TRBV10-3|TRBJ1-2|.|.|16
CAISESGWASDHGYTF
TGTGCCATCAGTGAGTCGGGCTGGGCGTCTGACCATGGCTACACCTTC
>TRBV28|TRBJ1-6|TRBD1|.|14
CASRLGTDNSPLHF
TGTGCCAGCAGGCTTGGGACAGACAATTCACCCCTCCACTTT
>TRBV15|TRBJ1-3|.|.|16
CATSRDLTAKGNTIYF
TGTGCCACCAGCAGAGATCTAACAGCTAAAGGAAACACCATATATTTT
>TRBV18|TRBJ2-7|TRBD1|.|15
CASSRPGQGTYEQYF
TGTGCCAGCTCACGTCCGGGACAGGGTACCTACGAGCAGTACTTC
>TRBV28|TRBJ1-1|.|.|14
CASRTTGKGGEAFF
TGTGCCAGCAGAACTACAGGAAAGGGCGGTGAAGCTTTCTTT
>TRBV9|TRBJ1-5|TRBD1|.|14
CASSAGTANQPQHF
TGTGCCAGCAGCGCCGGGACAGCTAATCAGCCCCAGCATTTT
>TRBV28|TRBJ1-2|.|few|14
CASSLSGLTYGYTF
TGTGCCAGCAGCTTGTCAGGGCTTACCTATGGCTACACCTTC
>TRBV27|TRBJ2-7|.|.|16
CASSLREPGLIYEQYF
TGTGCCAGCAGTTTACGCGAACCGGGACTTATCTACGAGCAGTACTTC
>TRBV5-4|TRBJ2-7|TRBD2|.|18
CASSLGGWGTSGTYEQYF
TGTGCCAGCAGCTTGGGTGGGTGGGGGACTAGCGGGACCTACGAGCAGTACTTC
>TRBV30|TRBJ1-5|.|.|14
CAWSFVGGGQPQHF
TGTGCCTGGAGTTTCGTTGGGGGAGGACAGCCCCAGCATTTT
>TRBV5-1|TRBJ2-1|.|.|15
CASSERDFSYNEQFF
TGCGCCAGCAGCGAGAGGGACTTCTCCTACAATGAGCAGTTCTTC
>TRBV5-1|TRBJ1-5|.|many|13
CASRARTDQPQHF
TGCGCCTCCCGGGCTCGGACGGACCAGCCCCAGCATTTT
>TRBV11-3|TRBJ1-3|.|.|14
CASSLEPGGNTIYF
TGTGCCAGCAGCTTAGAGCCAGGGGGAAACACCATATATTTT
>TRBV27|TRBJ2-7|.|once|12
CASNPQGREQYF
TGTGCCAGCAACCCCCAAGGGCGCGAGCAGTACTTC
>TRBV10-1|TRBJ1-2|.|.|13
CASSESKSRGYTF
TGCGCCAGCAGTGAGTCGAAAAGCCGTGGCTACACCTTC
>TRBV29-1|TRBJ2-7|.|.|12
CSARQTDYEQYF
TGCAGCGCAAGACAGACAGACTACGAGCAGTACTTC
>TRBV5-1|TRBJ2-1|.|.|15
CASSLDSFQYNEQFF
TGCGCCAGCAGCTTGGACAGCTTCCAATACAATGAGCAGTTCTTC
>TRBV2|TRBJ2-3|.|.|15
CASSGVQAETDTQYF
TGTGCCAGCAGTGGAGTCCAGGCAGAGACAGATACGCAGTATTTT
>TRBV4-1|TRBJ1-4|.|.|14
CASSQGGANEKLFF
TGCGCCAGCAGCCAAGGGGGGGCTAATGAAAAACTGTTTTTT
>TRBV2|TRBJ1-1|TRBD1|.|13
CASSARGDTEAFF
TGTGCCAGCAGCGCCAGGGGGGACACTGAAGCTTTCTTT
>TRBV5-4|TRBJ1-5|.|.|14
CASSQLQSDQPQHF
TGTGCCAGCAGCCAGCTCCAGAGCGATCAGCCCCAGCATTTT
>TRBV25-1|TRBJ1-5|.|.|14
CASSGGSSNQPQHF
TGTGCCAGCAGTGGGGGTTCGAGCAATCAGCCCCAGCATTTT
>TRBV30|TRBJ1-5|.|.|15
CAWSPLGGLNQPQHF
TGTGCCTGGAGTCCTCTCGGGGGGCTAAATCAGCCCCAGCATTTT
>TRBV7-9|TRBJ1-5|.|.|15
CASSLDGLSNQPQHF
TGTGCCAGCAGTCTAGATGGGCTTAGCAATCAGCCCCAGCATTTT
>TRBV6-6|TRBJ1-2|TRBD1|.|14
CASSYSDREAGYTF
TGTGCCAGCAGTTACTCGGACAGGGAAGCTGGCTACACCTTC
>TRBV5-6|TRBJ2-7|TRBD1|.|15
CASSRRDRGSYEQYF
TGTGCCAGCAGCCGACGGGACAGGGGGTCCTACGAGCAGTACTTC
>TRBV29-1|TRBJ2-1|TRBD1|.|16
CSVESSYRQGWNEQFF
TGCAGCGTTGAGTCTTCCTATAGACAGGGGTGGAATGAGCAGTTCTTC
>TRBV11-2|TRBJ2-2|.|.|15
CASSPQPGETGELFF
TGTGCCAGCAGTCCCCAGCCAGGGGAAACCGGGGAGCTGTTTTTT
>TRBV2|TRBJ1-1|TRBD1|.|16
CASRRAGTEGNTEAFF
TGTGCCAGCAGGCGCGCCGGGACAGAGGGGAACACTGAAGCTTTCTTT
>TRBV5-8|TRBJ1-5|.|.|16
CASSIGHGVPNQPQHF
TGTGCCAGCAGCATAGGACACGGCGTACCCAATCAGCCCCAGCATTTT
>TRBV28|TRBJ1-1|.|few|12
CASSFPGREAFF
TGTGCCAGCAGTTTCCCGGGCAGGGAAGCTTTCTTT
>TRBV28|TRBJ2-1|TRBD2|.|14
CASTTGGGRNLQFF
TGTGCCAGCACCACAGGTGGCGGGAGGAACTTGCAGTTCTTC
>TRBV11-3|TRBJ1-1|.|.|13
CASSLKFRSEAFF
TGTGCCAGCAGCTTAAAGTTCCGATCTGAAGCTTTCTTT
>TRBV6-6|TRBJ2-7|.|once|13
CASSYGTSYEQYF
TGTGCCAGCAGTTACGGGACCTCCTACGAGCAGTACTTC
>TRBV21-1|TRBJ2-2|.|few|17
CASSKNRTGWVPGELFF
TGTGCCAGCAGCAAAAATAGGACAGGGTGGGTCCCCGGGGAGCTGTTTTTT
>TRBV6-1|TRBJ2-2|.|few|13
CAGGTSAIGELFF
TGTGCCGGGGGGACGTCGGCCATCGGGGAGCTGTTTTTT
>TRBV30|TRBJ2-5|.|once|12
CAWGLNGETQYF
TGTGCCTGGGGCCTCAATGGAGAGACCCAGTACTTC
>TRBV19|TRBJ1-1|.|.|13
CASSLQGSTEAFF
TGTGCCAGTAGTTTGCAGGGATCAACTGAAGCTTTCTTT
>TRBV7-2|TRBJ2-1|TRBD1|.|15
CASSSGDRAGNEQFF
TGTGCCAGCAGCTCCGGGGACAGGGCAGGCAATGAGCAGTTCTTC
>TRBV7-8|TRBJ1-5|.|.|14
CASSFLDLNQPQHF
TGTGCCAGCAGCTTTCTCGACTTAAATCAGCCCCAGCATTTT
>TRBV11-2|TRBJ2-3|.|.|11
CASSHTDTQYF
TGTGCCAGCAGCCACACAGATACGCAGTATTTT
>TRBV6-1|TRBJ2-3|.|.|14
CASSDPVTADTQYF
TGTGCCAGCAGTGATCCCGTCACCGCAGATACGCAGTATTTT
>TRBV15|TRBJ1-1|TRBD1|.|16
CATSRDLQGMNTEAFF
TGTGCCACCAGCAGAGACCTACAGGGGATGAACACTGAAGCTTTCTTT
>TRBV29-1|TRBJ2-4|.|many|14
CSVEEGAAKNIQYF
TGCAGCGTTGAAGAAGGGGCTGCCAAAAACATTCAGTACTTC
>TRBV29-1|TRBJ2-3|TRBD1|.|14
CSGLRDRGGDTQYF
TGCAGCGGCCTCCGGGACAGGGGGGGAGATACGCAGTATTTT
>TRBV18|TRBJ2-1|TRBD2|.|15
CASSLGLANYNEQFF
TGTGCCAGCTCGTTAGGACTAGCGAACTACAATGAGCAGTTCTTC
>TRBV28|TRBJ1-1|.|.|11
CASKRNTEAFF
TGTGCCAGCAAGCGGAACACTGAAGCTTTCTTT
>TRBV7-9|TRBJ2-2|.|few|15
CASISSLITTGELFF
TGTGCCAGCATCAGTTCCCTCATAACGACCGGGGAGCTGTTTTTT
>TRBV6-5|TRBJ1-1|.|once|13
CASSRLLGTEAFF
TGTGCCAGCAGTCGCCTCTTAGGGACAGAAGCTTTCTTT
>TRBV30|TRBJ1-5|.|few|14
CAWSVRGGGQPQHF
TGTGCCTGGAGTGTACGTGGGGGCGGGCAGCCCCAGCATTTT
>TRBV10-3|TRBJ1-3|TRBD1|few|15
CAISDKTGPGNTIYF
TGTGCCATCAGTGATAAGACAGGGCCTGGAAACACCATATATTTT
>TRBV7-2|TRBJ2-7|TRBD1|.|12
CASRLDEGAAYF
TGTGCCAGCAGACTTGACGAGGGGGCGGCGTACTTC
>TRBV4-2|TRBJ1-3|.|few|16
CASSQGTPRAGNTIYF
TGTGCCAGCAGCCAGGGGACCCCGAGGGCCGGAAACACCATATATTTT
>TRBV4-1|TRBJ2-7|TRBD1|.|18
CASSQFLQRWDRAGEQYF
TGCGCCAGCAGCCAGTTCCTCCAGCGTTGGGACAGGGCGGGAGAGCAGTACTTC
>TRBV19|TRBJ1-5|.|few|17
CASSIVFGGLGDQPQHF
TGTGCCAGTAGTATAGTTTTCGGGGGTTTAGGAGATCAGCCCCAGCATTTT
>TRBV7-2|TRBJ1-2|.|.|16
CASSLALLGQTWGYTF
TGTGCCAGCAGCTTAGCGCTTTTAGGGCAGACTTGGGGCTACACCTTC